This T cell receptor (beta chain) was found in a study of monozygotic twins with inflammatory bowel disease. Study-level findings and limits: Immunosuppressive treatment differences may have increased patient repertoire variability.

Every donor provided one blood sample measuring less than 3 ml. The input for each TCR library was 3,000 to 3,500 ng of total RNA. Template-switch reactions added UMIs with a 6-nucleotide sample barcode. TCRdb reprocessed the 5' RACE reads; each CDR3 protein has one entry and no DNA is given. The table for this sample gives about 300,000 distinct CDR3 sequences. Of note for this clonotype: The target antigen is unknown.

Germline V lookup: CDR1 DFQATT, CDR2 SNEGSKA (reference sequence). CDR3 length equals 17 residues. This sequence joins TRBV20-1 and TRBJ1-6. The clonotype originates from a human donor with ulcerative colitis or Crohn's disease, or a healthy co-twin of an affected twin (not recorded which). The sequencing input was blood. CDR3 sequence: CSAPLGQGRSYNSPLHF.